Each of the 21 T cell receptor beta chains below was sequenced from the same sample in a study of control samples from healthy donors and cancer patients. Generated by immunoSEQ multiplex PCR, the TCRdb table keeps only in-frame clones and is missing some. The sample includes more than 110,000 clones, roughly nine tenths of them seen just once. Source material: blood. The receptors come from a woman aged 25 to 45 in good health.

This clone was detected once. V is TRBV28 and J is TRBJ2-3; TRBD2 matches 7 bases. V lost 4 bases, J lost 4 bases, and 8 bases stayed unmatched. The length of the CDR3 is 15 residues. In germline, CDR1 is MDHEN, CDR2 SYDVKM. The CDR3: CASSSSAGVADTQYF. The DNA of the CDR3 is TGTGCCAGCAGTTCCTCCGCGGGAGTTGCAGATACGCAGTATTTT.

V usage is TRBV15 and J usage is TRBJ1-4, with D unclear. Germline CDR1 and CDR2: LNHNV and YYDKDF (reference sequence). There are 13 residues in the CDR3. Trimming cost V 1 base and J 7 bases, with 7 bases left between them. The CDR3 region has the DNA TGTGCCACCAGCAGAGTCCGCGGTGAAAAACTGTTTTTT. This gives the protein CATSRVRGEKLFF.

The chain uses TRBV6-6 and TRBJ1-3; weak D call: TRBD1 (5 bases). V shed 6 bases and J shed 8 bases, with 11 bases lying between them. Germline V gene sequence: CDR1 MNHNY, CDR2 SVGAGI (reference sequence). The length of the CDR3 is 12 residues. The CDR3 is CASRKEGYTIYF. CDR3 in DNA: TGTGCCAGCAGGAAAGAGGGGTACACCATATATTTT.

The chain recombines TRBV29-1 with TRBJ2-1; D ambiguous. Trimming left V 7 bases short and J 10 bases short, with 23 bases between. Germline CDR1 reads SQVTM; CDR2 reads ANQGSEA. This CDR3 has 14 amino acids. CDR3 residues: CSAWPNPNTPEQFF. The CDR3 DNA reads TGCAGCGCGTGGCCTAACCCGAATACTCCGGAGCAGTTCTTC.

The chain couples TRBV7-8 to TRBJ2-5; D call uncertain. The CDR3 sequence is 12 residues long. V was pared by 9 bases and J by 4 bases, with 12 bases between. CDR1 is SGHVS and CDR2 is FQNEAQ in the germline V gene. CDR3 bases: TGTGCCAGTTCGGACCACGGAGAGACCCAGTACTTC. This sequence encodes CASSDHGETQYF.

The chain combines TRBV5-4 with TRBJ2-1; D is possibly TRBD1 (6 bases). V lost 5 bases and J 5 bases, leaving 11 bases between the germline ends. The CDR3 is 13 amino acids. Germline CDR1 SGHNT, CDR2 YYREEE (reference sequence). CDR3: CASRGGADNEQFF. The DNA for the CDR3 is TGTGCCAGCAGAGGGGGTGCGGACAATGAGCAGTTCTTC.

This clone came up once. The chain has TRBV21-1 and TRBJ2-1; no DNA check was done on the table's D call, TRBD1. TRBV21-1 is described as a pseudogene. The CDR3 loop spans 15 amino acids. CDR3 region: CASSSQDRGCDEQFF. CDR3 DNA: TGTGCCAGCAGCAGTCAGGACAGGGGGTGCGATGAGCAGTTCTTC.

The J gene is TRBJ2-7, the V gene TRBV28; no firm D call. The CDR3 spans 13 residues. V was pared by 7 bases and J by 0 bases, with 10 bases between. Germline lookup yields CDR1 MDHEN and CDR2 SYDVKM. The chain's CDR3 is CASTLGVSYEQYF. The CDR3 DNA is TGTGCCAGCACCCTTGGGGTCTCCTACGAGCAGTACTTC.

This chain joins TRBV7-9 and TRBJ2-1; D call uncertain. Germline V lookup: CDR1 SEHNR, CDR2 FQNEAQ (reference sequence). The V gene lost 3 bases and the J gene lost 3 bases, with 12 bases spanning the gap. CDR3 size: 15 residues. The CDR3 nucleotides are TGTGCCAGCAGCTTTAAGGTCTATGGCTACAATGAGCAGTTCTTC. It is translated as CASSFKVYGYNEQFF.

V and J are TRBV6-6 and TRBJ1-3; D is uncertain. CDR1 is MNHNY and CDR2 is SVGAGI in the germline V gene (reference sequence). The CDR3 contains 11 residues. Deletions cut 8 bases from V and 8 bases from J, with 10 bases between. The CDR3 DNA follows: TGTGCCAGCGGCTCCTTTGACACCATATATTTT. This encodes CASGSFDTIYF.

The DNA for the CDR3 is TGTGCCAGCAGCAAGACTAGCGGGGTGTCCGGCGAGCAGTACTTC. Protein product: CASSKTSGVSGEQYF. The V call is TRBV5-4, the J call TRBJ2-7; TRBD2 agrees at 11 bases. J was trimmed by 6 bases and V by 4 bases; bases with no gene match: 9. The CDR3 has 15 residues. CDR1 is SGHNT and CDR2 is YYREEE in the germline V gene (reference sequence).

J is TRBJ1-1 and V is TRBV11-3; D is ambiguous. Germline V CDR1 and CDR2: SGHNT, YENEEA. Trimming took 7 bases from V and 1 from J, leaving 7 bases between them. This CDR3 has 12 residues. CDR3 residues: CASKNWNTEAFF. DNA of the CDR3: TGTGCCAGCAAAAATTGGAACACTGAAGCTTTCTTT.

The DNA of the CDR3 is TGTGCCAGCAGCTCTCAAGGGAGCTATGGCTACACCTTC. The encoded protein is CASSSQGSYGYTF. The genes are TRBV6-5 and TRBJ1-2; D is unresolved. The V and J ends lost 6 bases and 4 bases respectively, with 12 bases between them. The CDR3 consists of 13 residues. Germline assignment: CDR1 MNHEY and CDR2 SVGAGI.

This clone was observed a handful of times. The V call is TRBV6-2 or TRBV6-3, the J call TRBJ1-1; D gene uncertain. Trimming pared 0 bases from V and 7 bases from J, leaving 15 bases between. CDR3 length equals 15 residues. Germline assignment: CDR1 MNHEY and CDR2 SVGEGT. CDR3 loop: CASSYSRTGMGEAFF. DNA for the CDR3: TGTGCCAGCAGTTACTCTAGGACCGGGATGGGTGAAGCTTTCTTT.

The chain carries TRBV7-2 and TRBJ1-3; D uncertain. Germline lookup yields CDR1 SGHTA and CDR2 FQGNSA. The CDR3 length is 15 residues. Deletions cut 1 base from V and 4 bases from J, with 11 bases between. In DNA, the CDR3 is TGTGCCAGCAGCTTAGATGGGTCTGGAGGAAACACCATATATTTT. It specifies CASSLDGSGGNTIYF.

The rearrangement links TRBV14 to TRBJ2-5, with D possibly being TRBD1 (6 bases). Trimming left V 3 bases short and J 4 bases short, with 15 bases between. Per the germline V gene, CDR1 is SGHDN and CDR2 is FVKESK. The CDR3 is 15 amino acids. CDR3 coding DNA: TGTGCCAGCAGCCACTCAACAGGGCGAGTAGAGACCCAGTACTTC. It specifies CASSHSTGRVETQYF.

The CDR3 DNA reads as TGTGCCAGCAGCTCGTTGCAATCGAACACCGGGGAGCTGTTTTTT. It yields the protein CASSSLQSNTGELFF. The rearrangement links TRBV11-3 to TRBJ2-2; D is uncertain. There are 15 residues in the CDR3. Germline V gene lookup returns CDR1 SGHNT and CDR2 YENEEA. V shed 4 bases and J shed 0 bases, with 9 bases lying between them.

This chain connects TRBV2 to TRBJ1-1, with 8 bases fitting TRBD1. V shed 7 bases and J 3 bases; nucleotides not matched to a gene: 4. Germline V gene lookup returns CDR1 SNHLY and CDR2 FYNNEI. CDR3 length equals 13 residues. This CDR3 reads CASTLDRDTEAFF. As DNA, the CDR3 is TGTGCCAGCACTTTGGACAGGGACACTGAAGCTTTCTTT. The complete variable domain, with remaining parts taken from reference TRBV2 and TRBJ1-1, reads EPEVTQTPSHQVTQMGQEVILRCVPISNHLYFYWYRQILGQKVEFLVSFYNNEISEKSEIFDDQFSVERPDGSNFTLKIRSTKLEDSAMYFCASTLDRDTEAFFGQGTRLTVV.

The rearrangement uses TRBV27 and TRBJ1-1; TRBD1 agrees at 9 bases. Germline CDR1 and CDR2: MNHEY and SMNVEV (reference sequence). The CDR3 loop spans 17 amino acids. J lost 0 bases, V lost 6 bases, and 11 bases had no gene match. CDR3 protein: CASSYTGTGKMNTEAFF. The DNA of the CDR3 is TGTGCCAGCAGCTACACCGGGACAGGGAAAATGAACACTGAAGCTTTCTTT.

The chain is built from TRBV10-3 and TRBJ1-6, with D possibly TRBD1 on 6 matching bases. This CDR3 is built from 13 residues. Germline V lookup: CDR1 ENHRY, CDR2 SYGVKD. V lost 5 bases and J 7 bases, leaving 9 bases between the germline ends. The CDR3 region is CAISTGWNSPLHF. In DNA, the CDR3 is TGTGCCATCAGTACAGGGTGGAATTCACCCCTCCACTTT.

The chain carries TRBV11-2 and TRBJ2-2; 11 bases are a match to TRBD2. In germline, CDR1 is SGHAT, CDR2 FQNNGV. J was trimmed by 0 bases and V by 3 bases; bases with no gene match: 9. This CDR3 spans 19 amino acids. CDR3 sequence (DNA): TGTGCCAGCAGCTTCCGAACTAGCGGGAGACCTACGAACACCGGGGAGCTGTTTTTT. It yields the protein CASSFRTSGRPTNTGELFF. Looking up the rest from reference TRBV11-2 and TRBJ2-2 gives the full variable domain: EAGVAQSPRYKIIEKRQSVAFWCNPISGHATLYWYQQILGQGPKLLIQFQNNGVVDDSQLPKDRFSAERLKGVDSTLKIQPAKLEDSAVYLCASSFRTSGRPTNTGELFFGEGSRLTVL.